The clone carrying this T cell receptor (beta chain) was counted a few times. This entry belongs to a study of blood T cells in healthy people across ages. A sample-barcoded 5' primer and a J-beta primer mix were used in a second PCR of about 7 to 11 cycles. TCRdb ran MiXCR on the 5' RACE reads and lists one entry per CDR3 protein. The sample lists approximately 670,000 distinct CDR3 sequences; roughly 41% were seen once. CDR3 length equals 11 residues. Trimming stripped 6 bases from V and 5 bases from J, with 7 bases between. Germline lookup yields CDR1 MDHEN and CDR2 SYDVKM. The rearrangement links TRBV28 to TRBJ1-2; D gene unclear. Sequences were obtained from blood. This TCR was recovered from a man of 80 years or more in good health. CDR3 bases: TGTGCCAGCAGCGTTCAATATGGCTACACCTTC. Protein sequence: CASSVQYGYTF.